The sample holds a few counts of the clone carrying this TCR beta chain. The authors ran a second PCR of roughly 6 to 11 cycles using a sample-barcoded 5' primer and a J-beta primer mix. TCRdb re-analysed the 5' RACE reads in MiXCR, keeping a single row per CDR3 protein. In the table there are about 730,000 distinct CDR3 sequences, approximately 39% of which are singletons. This sample was taken from a study of blood T cells in healthy people across ages. Germline V gene lookup returns CDR1 DFQATT and CDR2 SNEGSKA (reference sequence). This CDR3 has 13 amino acids. The V and J ends lost 6 bases and 7 bases respectively, with 18 bases between them.

Sequencing was performed on blood. This TCR was recovered from a woman aged 60 to 75 in good health. The V gene is TRBV20-1, the J gene TRBJ1-2; possibly TRBD1 for D (5 bases). The CDR3 loop reads CSAAMGQGGGYTF. CDR3 nucleotides: TGCAGTGCAGCTATGGGGCAGGGCGGTGGCTACACCTTC.